This T cell receptor (beta chain) stems from a study of somatic mutations in cytotoxic T cells in rheumatoid arthritis. General study points: Levels of CD8+ T-cell clonality in rheumatoid arthritis patients were statistically indistinguishable from those seen in age-matched healthy controls, with no significant difference. Antigen targets of the expanded CD8+ clones remained unidentified. Unlike healthy controls, rheumatoid arthritis patients had CD8+ clonality that increased with age.

Details on this clone: The antigen remains undetermined.

The assay was immunoSEQ multiplex PCR, and TCRdb's table has in-frame clones only and misses some. The sample shows about 25,000 clones, roughly 80% of them seen only once. This CDR3 has 15 residues. Germline V gene data show CDR1 as MNHEY and CDR2 as SMNVEV (reference sequence). Trimming took 5 bases from V and 4 from J; bases not matched to a gene: 8. This chain uses TRBV27 with TRBJ1-2; 9 positions agree with TRBD1. This clonotype was obtained from a woman younger than 35 in good health. The sequencing input was CD8+ T cells sorted from blood. CDR3 in DNA: TGTGCCAGCAGTGGGGGGACAGGGCCGATCTATGGCTACACCTTC. This sequence encodes CASSGGTGPIYGYTF.